The rows below give T cell receptor beta chains drawn from one sample of a study of Tregs in tolerant kidney transplant recipients. Generated by immunoSEQ multiplex PCR, the TCRdb table keeps only in-frame clones and is missing some. Altogether approximately 98,000 clones are present, around 91% being singletons, with the ten largest covering 0.3% to 0.4%. Source: CD4+ T cells from blood, taken before the transplant. These receptor sequences come from a human donor who received a combined kidney and bone marrow transplant. Each CDR3 is given with its conserved first and last residue. The D gene is left open where the match is weak. Some rows mark clone size as missing; the rest say once, few, many or name a class of expanded clone.

abundance	v_gene	d_gene	j_gene	len	CDR3nt	CDR3aa
.	TRBV5-4	.	TRBJ2-3	13	TGTGCCAGCAGCTTGGGAATCGGGGGTTTTTTGTATTTT	CASSLGIGGFLYF
once	TRBV5-4	TRBD1	TRBJ1-2	14	TGTGCCAGCAGCATTAGACAGGGGATGCAAGGCTACACCTTC	CASSIRQGMQGYTF
.	TRBV5-6	TRBD2	TRBJ2-3	16	TGTGCCAGCAGTCGTCGGGATAGCGGGTACACAGATACGCAGTATTTT	CASSRRDSGYTDTQYF
.	TRBV28	TRBD2	TRBJ2-7	14	TGTGCCAGCAGTTTGGGCGGGAGGGGGTACGAGCAGTACTTC	CASSLGGRGYEQYF
.	TRBV10-3	TRBD2	TRBJ2-5	16	TGTGCCATCATCCTTAGACTAGCGGGAGGGCAAGAGACCCAGTACTTC	CAIILRLAGGQETQYF
once	TRBV5-1	TRBD2	TRBJ2-7	16	TGCGCCAGCAGCTCGACGAAGACTAGCGTGTCTCACGAGCAGTACTTC	CASSSTKTSVSHEQYF
.	TRBV30	TRBD1	TRBJ1-5	14	TGTGCCTGGAGTCCGGACAGGGCAGGGCAGCCCCAGCATTTT	CAWSPDRAGQPQHF
.	TRBV28	TRBD2	TRBJ2-5	15	TGTGCCAGCAGTAGTAGCGGGAGGGGCCAAGAGACCCAGTACTTC	CASSSSGRGQETQYF
.	TRBV20-1	.	TRBJ1-3	11	TGCAGTGCTAGGCGGGGAAACACCATATATTTT	CSARRGNTIYF
.	TRBV5-1	TRBD1	TRBJ2-5	13	TGCGCCAGCAGCTTGGGCAGGGGGGAGACCCAGTACTTC	CASSLGRGETQYF
.	TRBV18	.	TRBJ2-1	16	TGTGCCAGCTCACCGATAATACTATCCGGGAGCGATGAGCAGTTCTTC	CASSPIILSGSDEQFF
.	TRBV5-4	TRBD2	TRBJ2-7	15	TGTGCCAGCAGCTTGGGCGGGACTAGGTCCTACGAGCAGTACTTC	CASSLGGTRSYEQYF
.	TRBV7-6	TRBD1	TRBJ1-4	14	TGTGCCAGCAGCTCCCGACAGGGAGTCGAAAAACTGTTTTTT	CASSSRQGVEKLFF
.	TRBV5-5	.	TRBJ2-7	14	TGTGCCAGCAGCTTGGCATTTGGGCCCTACGAGCAGTACTTC	CASSLAFGPYEQYF
.	TRBV7-2	.	TRBJ2-2	13	TGTGCCAGCAAGCTCCTCGCCACCGGGGAGCTGTTTTTT	CASKLLATGELFF
.	TRBV2	TRBD2	TRBJ2-1	12	TGTGCCAGCAACCCGGGGGGTGCTGAGCAGTTCTTC	CASNPGGAEQFF
.	TRBV2	TRBD1	TRBJ2-3	14	TGTGCCAGCAGTGAGAGGGACAGGACAGATACGCAGTATTTT	CASSERDRTDTQYF
.	TRBV21-1	.	TRBJ1-5	16	TGTGCCAGCAGCAAATGGACAGGGGCGGGCAATCAGCCCCAGCATTTT	CASSKWTGAGNQPQHF
.	TRBV7-9	.	TRBJ1-1	14	TGTGCCAGCGGAAGGGGGTTGGGGAACACTGAAGCTTTCTTT	CASGRGLGNTEAFF
.	TRBV10-2	TRBD2	TRBJ2-5	15	TGCGCCAGCAGGGGGACTAGCGGGGTAGGGGAGACCCAGTACTTC	CASRGTSGVGETQYF
.	TRBV7-8	.	TRBJ1-2	14	TGTGCCAGCAGCCTGAGAGACAGTACCTATGGCTACACCTTC	CASSLRDSTYGYTF
.	TRBV28	.	TRBJ1-1	14	TGTGCCAGCTTTAGGGGCTCCATGAACACTGAAGCTTTCTTT	CASFRGSMNTEAFF
.	TRBV19	.	TRBJ2-7	13	TGTGCCAGTAGGCAAGCTGGGGCCCGCGAGCAGTACTTC	CASRQAGAREQYF
.	TRBV6-6	TRBD1	TRBJ1-5	14	TGTGCCAGCAGTTCCGGACAGGGGGGGCAGCCCCAGCATTTT	CASSSGQGGQPQHF
.	TRBV2	.	TRBJ2-1	13	TGTGCCAGCAAGGGGAACGCCGGCGATGAGCAGTTCTTC	CASKGNAGDEQFF
.	TRBV18	.	TRBJ1-1	13	TGTGCCAGCTCACCGGGGCAGAACACTGAAGCTTTCTTT	CASSPGQNTEAFF
.	TRBV29-1	TRBD1	TRBJ2-7	12	TGCAGCGGGCGACAGGGGGCTGGCGAGCAGTACTTC	CSGRQGAGEQYF
.	TRBV4-2	.	TRBJ2-7	15	TGTGCCAGCAGCCAACCTGAGCGGAGCTCCTACGAGCAGTACTTC	CASSQPERSSYEQYF
.	TRBV25-1	.	TRBJ2-2	15	TGTGCCAGCACTCCCTGGGGGACAAACACCGGGGAGCTGTTTTTT	CASTPWGTNTGELFF
.	TRBV28	.	TRBJ1-5	13	TGTGCCAGCAGTTTGCCGAGGGCGCAGCCCCAGCATTTT	CASSLPRAQPQHF
.	TRBV19	TRBD1	TRBJ2-2	14	TGTGCCAGTAGTACCGACAGGGAGACCGGGGAGCTGTTTTTT	CASSTDRETGELFF
.	TRBV7-6	.	TRBJ2-7	14	TGTGCCAGCAGCTTAGTGCCGGGGTCCTACGAGCAGTACTTC	CASSLVPGSYEQYF
.	TRBV28	.	TRBJ2-7	19	TGTGCCAGCAGTTTGCCCATTTTTTCCCGGGCAGATCAGGGCCACGAGCAGTACTTC	CASSLPIFSRADQGHEQYF
once	TRBV7-2	TRBD1	TRBJ1-1	13	TGTGCCAGCCTCGACAGGGGGGATACTGAAGCTTTCTTT	CASLDRGDTEAFF
once	TRBV9	TRBD1	TRBJ1-2	16	TGTGCCAGCAGCGTAGGGAGAGACAGGGAGGTCTATGGCTACACCTTC	CASSVGRDREVYGYTF
.	TRBV19	TRBD2	TRBJ2-1	16	TGTGCCAGTAGTAGCCGTCAGCGGGAGGGGGGTGATGAGCAGTTCTTC	CASSSRQREGGDEQFF
.	TRBV6-5	.	TRBJ2-7	15	TGTGCCAGCAGTTCCGCCGCGGGGCACTCCTACGAGCAGTACTTC	CASSSAAGHSYEQYF
once	TRBV6-5	TRBD1	TRBJ1-2	13	TGTGCCAGCAGCCCCGGCCAGACAGGGGGCTACACCTTC	CASSPGQTGGYTF
.	TRBV4-1	.	TRBJ1-4	14	TGCGCCAGCAGCCATAAGGGGTTTAATGAAAAACTGTTTTTT	CASSHKGFNEKLFF
once	TRBV27	.	TRBJ1-1	15	TGTGCCAGCAGAAACCTGGGGGGGACAAGACCTGAAGCTTTCTTT	CASRNLGGTRPEAFF
.	TRBV5-4	TRBD2	TRBJ2-1	14	TGTGCCAGCAGCTTGCGGGAGGGCCAGCCTGAGCAGTTCTTC	CASSLREGQPEQFF
.	TRBV4-1	.	TRBJ2-3	13	TGCGCCAGCAGCCGGACAGTCACAGATACGCAGTATTTT	CASSRTVTDTQYF
once	TRBV28	TRBD1	TRBJ2-2	15	TGTGCCAGCAGGCCCAGGACAGGGAACACCGGGGAGCTGTTTTTT	CASRPRTGNTGELFF
.	TRBV4-1	.	TRBJ1-2	16	TGCGCCAGCAGCCAAAACCGGGACACCCGCCTCTATGGCTACACCTTC	CASSQNRDTRLYGYTF
.	TRBV2	TRBD2	TRBJ2-1	16	TGTGCCAGCAGTCCGGGACTAGCGGGAGGGGGTAGTGAGCAGTTCTTC	CASSPGLAGGGSEQFF
.	TRBV28	.	TRBJ2-6	15	TGTGCCAGCAGGCTCGGAGGCTCTGGGGCCAACGTCCTGACTTTC	CASRLGGSGANVLTF
.	TRBV19	TRBD2	TRBJ2-7	17	TGTGCCAGTAGCGACGCGGGACTAGCGGGAGGGGACTACGAGCAGTACTTC	CASSDAGLAGGDYEQYF
.	TRBV5-6	TRBD2	TRBJ2-7	13	TGTGCCAGCAGCGACATGGGGGGGAGGGAGCAGTACTTC	CASSDMGGREQYF
.	TRBV13	TRBD1	TRBJ2-2	15	TGTGCCAGCAGCTTGGGACAGAAGAACACCGGGGAGCTGTTTTTT	CASSLGQKNTGELFF
.	TRBV29-1	.	TRBJ2-3	15	TGCAGCGTTGAAGAGTCGTCGGTGGGCACAGATACGCAGTATTTT	CSVEESSVGTDTQYF